The rows below give T cell receptor beta chains drawn from one sample of a study of resident and recirculating memory T cells in vitiligo. Profiling relied on immunoSEQ multiplex PCR, and the TCRdb table lists in-frame clones only, not all of them. The table has fewer than 80,000 clones, about 89% seen once. The source material was blood. The source is a male donor with vitiligo. Both conserved end residues are part of each CDR3. D genes are given only for firm matches. A clone size is listed for some rows: how often the clone was seen (once, few, many), or a class if it is expanded.

CDR3 length	D gene	clone size	J gene	V gene	CDR3 DNA	CDR3 protein
15	-	-	TRBJ1-3	TRBV9	TGTGCCAGCAGCGGACGGACAGTCTCTGGAAACACCATATATTTT	CASSGRTVSGNTIYF
14	TRBD2	-	TRBJ2-7	TRBV27	TGTGCCAGCAGTGGAGCGGGGGGGGTCTACGAGCAGTACTTC	CASSGAGGVYEQYF
13	-	-	TRBJ1-1	TRBV7-3	TGTGCCAGCAGCTTAAACGGGGGGACTGAAGCTTTCTTT	CASSLNGGTEAFF
13	TRBD1	-	TRBJ2-2	TRBV5-6	TGTGCCAGCAGCATAGGGGGCCCCGGGGAGCTGTTTTTT	CASSIGGPGELFF
16	-	-	TRBJ1-6	TRBV5-4	TGTGCCAGCAGCTATACAGGGCTTGTTAAAAATTCACCCCTCCACTTT	CASSYTGLVKNSPLHF
14	-	-	TRBJ2-2	TRBV4-2	TGTGCCAGCAGCCAAGTAGGGGACACCGGGGAGCTGTTTTTT	CASSQVGDTGELFF
13	-	-	TRBJ2-1	TRBV6-4	TGTGCCAGCAGTGAGGGGGCTGAGAATGAGCAGTTCTTC	CASSEGAENEQFF
11	-	-	TRBJ1-2	TRBV4-2	TGTGCCAGCAGTGGAGGGTATGGCTACACCTTC	CASSGGYGYTF
15	-	-	TRBJ2-3	TRBV7-9	TGTGCCAGCAGCTTATCGGTTCTACCCACAGATACGCAGTATTTT	CASSLSVLPTDTQYF
14	-	-	TRBJ2-2	TRBV2	TGTGCCTGCCGTACTAGGTCGGGCACCGGGGAGCTGTTTTTT	CACRTRSGTGELFF
12	-	once	TRBJ2-7	TRBV11-1	TGTGCCAGCAGCTTCCCGGGGGGCAAGCAGTACTTC	CASSFPGGKQYF
14	TRBD1	-	TRBJ1-5	TRBV10-3	TGTGCCATCAGCGGAAGGGGGCTCGACCAGCCCCAGCATTTT	CAISGRGLDQPQHF
16	-	-	TRBJ2-3	TRBV4-1	TGCGCCAGCAGCCAAGATCTAAGAGGGACCGGGGGTACGCAGTATTTT	CASSQDLRGTGGTQYF
15	TRBD2	once	TRBJ2-3	TRBV7-8	TGTGCCAGCAGCTTGGGAGGGGCTGGAGGGGATACGCAGTATTTT	CASSLGGAGGDTQYF
15	TRBD1	once	TRBJ2-3	TRBV5-6	TGTGCCAGCAGGTATCGACAGGGGCGCCCAGATACGCAGTATTTT	CASRYRQGRPDTQYF
15	TRBD1	-	TRBJ1-4	TRBV10-1	TGCGCCAGTCCGGGACAGGGGGTGGGTTGTGAAAAACTGTTTTTT	CASPGQGVGCEKLFF
16	-	-	TRBJ1-6	TRBV7-9	TGTGCCAGCAGACCGGACGGGGTGGGCTATAATTCACCCCTCCACTTT	CASRPDGVGYNSPLHF
17	-	-	TRBJ1-3	TRBV4-3	TGCGCCAGCAGCCAAGAGAGAGGGCTAAGCTCTGGAAACACCATATATTTT	CASSQERGLSSGNTIYF
16	TRBD1	-	TRBJ1-2	TRBV28	TGTGCCAGCAGCCCCCCCACAGGGGGTAGAACTGATGGCTACACCTTC	CASSPPTGGRTDGYTF
18	TRBD1	-	TRBJ1-6	TRBV5-8	TGTGCCAGCAGCATGGGGACAGGGGAAAGCTCCTATAATTCACCCCTCCACTTT	CASSMGTGESSYNSPLHF
15	-	-	TRBJ1-2	TRBV7-9	TGTGCCAGCAGTCCGCCGGCCGTAGCTACCTATGGCTACACCTTC	CASSPPAVATYGYTF
15	TRBD2	-	TRBJ2-7	TRBV4-1	TGCGCCAGCAGCCAAGGCCTAGCGGAGGGCCGCGAGCAGTACTTC	CASSQGLAEGREQYF
16	TRBD2	-	TRBJ2-7	TRBV28	TGTGCCAGCAGTTCCCATCGGCTAGCGGAGCCCTACGAGCAGTACTTC	CASSSHRLAEPYEQYF
14	TRBD1	-	TRBJ1-4	TRBV7-6	TGTGCCAGCAGTGAGGACAGGGAGAATGAAAAACTGTTTTTT	CASSEDRENEKLFF
16	-	-	TRBJ2-6	TRBV15	TGTGCCACCAGCAGAGATCACAACTCTGGGGCCAACGTCCTGACTTTC	CATSRDHNSGANVLTF
14	TRBD1	-	TRBJ2-7	TRBV28	TGTGCCAGCAGTTTCGGGACAGAAATCTACGAGCAGTACTTC	CASSFGTEIYEQYF
15	-	-	TRBJ1-2	TRBV27	TGTGCCAGCAGTCCCATGGGGGGGGGATACTATGGCTACACCTTC	CASSPMGGGYYGYTF
16	-	-	TRBJ1-1	TRBV25-1	TGTGCCAGCAGTGAATTGAGGGGCGGGGTGGGCACTGAAGCTTTCTTT	CASSELRGGVGTEAFF
17	TRBD1	-	TRBJ1-4	TRBV5-1	TGCGCCAGCAGCTACCTACAGTTACAGGGGGCGAATGAAAAACTGTTTTTT	CASSYLQLQGANEKLFF
16	TRBD2	-	TRBJ2-3	TRBV10-3	TGTGCCATCAGTACGGGACTAGCGGGGGGGACAGATACGCAGTATTTT	CAISTGLAGGTDTQYF
15	-	-	TRBJ1-2	TRBV30	TGTGCCTGGAGTACTTGGAGGGTGCAAACCTATGGCTACACCTTC	CAWSTWRVQTYGYTF
16	TRBD2	-	TRBJ2-3	TRBV27	TGTGCCAGCAGTTTAGTAGCGGGGGCCCACACAGATACGCAGTATTTT	CASSLVAGAHTDTQYF
14	-	once	TRBJ2-5	TRBV30	TGTGCCTGGATTAAAGACTCGATTCGGGGGACCCAGTACTTC	CAWIKDSIRGTQYF
15	TRBD2	-	TRBJ2-5	TRBV9	TGTGCCAGCAGCGTGAATCCGGGACTACAAGAGACCCAGTACTTC	CASSVNPGLQETQYF
14	TRBD1	-	TRBJ1-2	TRBV4-3	TGCGCCAGCAGCCTGGAACAGGGGACCTATGGCTACACCTTC	CASSLEQGTYGYTF
15	-	-	TRBJ2-7	TRBV21-1	TGTGCCAGCAGCAAAGGGACTGATGTCTCCTACGAGCAGTACTTC	CASSKGTDVSYEQYF
14	-	few	TRBJ2-2	TRBV6-1	TGTGCCAGCAGTGACGGCAGGGACACCGGGGAGCTGTTTTTT	CASSDGRDTGELFF
14	-	-	TRBJ1-5	TRBV6-1	TGTGCCAGCAGAATGGACAGATTCAATCAGCCCCAGCATTTT	CASRMDRFNQPQHF
14	-	-	TRBJ1-6	TRBV11-2	TGTGCCAGCAGCTTGGGGGGGAACAATTCACCCCTCCACTTT	CASSLGGNNSPLHF
16	TRBD1	-	TRBJ2-7	TRBV7-9	TGTGCCAGCAGCGGACCGACAGGGGGTGACTCCTACGAGCAGTACTTC	CASSGPTGGDSYEQYF
17	TRBD2	-	TRBJ2-2	TRBV9	TGTGCCAGCACGGGGGGGGCTACCCAGCTGAACACCGGGGAGCTGTTTTTT	CASTGGATQLNTGELFF
12	TRBD1	once	TRBJ2-3	TRBV29-1	TGCAGCGGAACAGGGGGGACAGATACGCAGTATTTT	CSGTGGTDTQYF
13	-	-	TRBJ1-4	TRBV9	TGTGCCAGCAGCGTAGGTGGGGAGGGAAAACTGTTTTTT	CASSVGGEGKLFF
19	TRBD1	-	TRBJ2-6	TRBV11-3	TGTGCCAGCAGCTTACCGACGGACAGGGTTTTCTCTGGGGCCAACGTCCTGACTTTC	CASSLPTDRVFSGANVLTF
16	TRBD1	-	TRBJ1-1	TRBV5-1	TGCGCCAGCAGCATCGACAGGGGGCCCCGGAACACTGAAGCTTTCTTT	CASSIDRGPRNTEAFF
15	-	-	TRBJ2-5	TRBV2	TGTGCCAGCAGGGGTCGACTAGAGGGGACCGAGACCCAGTACTTC	CASRGRLEGTETQYF
13	-	-	TRBJ1-3	TRBV2	TGTGCCAGCAGTGCCGGGGTTGGAAACATCATATATTTT	CASSAGVGNIIYF
13	-	-	TRBJ2-3	TRBV5-8	TGTGCCAGCAGCTTGACAGGGACAGATACGCAGTATTTT	CASSLTGTDTQYF
17	TRBD2	-	TRBJ2-1	TRBV5-4	TGTGCCAGCAGCTGGGGGACTAGCGGGGGGGTGGACAATGAGCAGTTCTTC	CASSWGTSGGVDNEQFF
13	TRBD1	-	TRBJ2-7	TRBV6-4	TGTGCCAGCAGTGACTTTTCGGACAGGAGACGGCCCTTC	CASSDFSDRRRPF
17	TRBD2	-	TRBJ2-2	TRBV5-8	TGTGCCAGCAGCTCAAACTACCGCGGGGGGGCCCCCGGGGAGCTGTTTTTT	CASSSNYRGGAPGELFF
13	TRBD1	once	TRBJ1-1	TRBV4-3	TGCGCCAGCAGCCAAGGGGGGGACAGGGAAGCTTTCTTT	CASSQGGDREAFF
15	TRBD1	-	TRBJ1-2	TRBV19	TGTGCCAGTAGTTCCCGACAGGGTACCAACTATGGCTACACCTTC	CASSSRQGTNYGYTF
14	TRBD2	-	TRBJ2-7	TRBV6-5	TGTGCCACCCGGGGAGGGGCCGCTGGGGACGAGCAGTACTTC	CATRGGAAGDEQYF
15	TRBD1	-	TRBJ2-7	TRBV5-6	TGTGCCAGCAGCTTGCACCGGGACAGCCTTTACGAGCAGTACTTC	CASSLHRDSLYEQYF